Only one count was recorded for the clone carrying this T cell receptor beta chain. Its antigen is not known. This record comes from a study of graft-versus-host responses after intestinal transplantation. Study as a whole: Each recipient received a multivisceral, liver-intestinal, or isolated intestinal graft.

Lymphocytes (intraepithelial and lamina propria) were released by processing the graft tissue. V was pared by 0 bases and J by 5 bases, with 8 bases between. CDR3 length equals 13 residues. The germline V gene encodes CDR1 SGHAT and CDR2 FQNNGV. Overall study findings and caveats: GvH clones surfaced in recipient marrow, some emerging earlier in ileum or blood. Individuals carrying graft-donor T cell macrochimerism showed high graft-versus-host to host-versus-graft clonal ratios in allografts.

Generated by immunoSEQ multiplex PCR, the TCRdb table keeps only in-frame clones and is missing some. Of more than 12,000 clones in the sample, around 67% were seen once. The rearrangement uses TRBV11-2 and TRBJ2-7; maybe TRBD2 (5 bases). Sequenced here: ileum tissue, sampled almost 700 days after intestinal transplantation. The TCR originated in a human patient who received an intestinal transplant, so some T cells may come from the graft donor. The CDR3 here is CASSLDLGDEQYF. The CDR3 DNA is TGTGCCAGCAGCTTAGATCTGGGAGACGAGCAGTACTTC.